The sequence of this T cell receptor (beta chain) was determined in a study of Graves' ophthalmopathy and Graves' hyperthyroidism. Stable hyperthyroidism meant no ophthalmopathy within 18 months of follow-up. Hyperthyroidism cases were recent diagnoses of under 2 months' duration in people aged 18 to 65. This clonotype was counted ten times or more. From RNA, the CDR3 regions of TCR beta chains were amplified and sequenced. Following a first-round RT-PCR that used HTBI primers, a second-round multiplex PCR was carried out. Each CDR3 protein gets one entry after TCRdb re-called the multiplex PCR reads with MiXCR. Of roughly 400,000 distinct CDR3 sequences in the sample, approximately 15% were seen once. V was clipped by 3 bases and J by 4 bases, with 9 bases between them. This CDR3 contains 14 residues. The germline V gene has CDR1 SGHAT and CDR2 FQNNGV.

The V and J genes are TRBV11-2 and TRBJ2-2; maybe TRBD2 (5 bases). Sequencing was done on a sample of peripheral blood. The clonotype was recovered from a woman between 18 and 29 years old with stable Graves' hyperthyroidism. DNA of the CDR3: TGTGCCAGCAGCTTCTACGAGGGCACCGGGGAGCTGTTTTTT. The encoded protein is CASSFYEGTGELFF.